This T cell receptor (beta chain) was identified in a study of T cell responses to AZD1222 COVID-19 vaccine. CDR1 and CDR2 (germline): LGHNA, YNFKEQ. There are 18 residues in the CDR3. Trimming cost V 2 bases and J 2 bases; bases outside gene matches: 11. The data were produced by immunoSEQ multiplex PCR, yet TCRdb's version contains in-frame clones alone and is incomplete. The repertoire holds roughly 120,000 clones, with around 92% as singletons. The input for sequencing was peripheral blood, taken on day 0 of AZD1222 vaccination. The rearrangement joins TRBV4-2 to TRBJ2-7; 11 bases are shared with TRBD2. The TCR was taken from an adult in good health. CDR3 nucleotides: TGTGCCAGCAGCCAACTCCTGGGACTAGCGGCGATTCCCTACGAGCAGTACTTC. It translates to CASSQLLGLAAIPYEQYF.